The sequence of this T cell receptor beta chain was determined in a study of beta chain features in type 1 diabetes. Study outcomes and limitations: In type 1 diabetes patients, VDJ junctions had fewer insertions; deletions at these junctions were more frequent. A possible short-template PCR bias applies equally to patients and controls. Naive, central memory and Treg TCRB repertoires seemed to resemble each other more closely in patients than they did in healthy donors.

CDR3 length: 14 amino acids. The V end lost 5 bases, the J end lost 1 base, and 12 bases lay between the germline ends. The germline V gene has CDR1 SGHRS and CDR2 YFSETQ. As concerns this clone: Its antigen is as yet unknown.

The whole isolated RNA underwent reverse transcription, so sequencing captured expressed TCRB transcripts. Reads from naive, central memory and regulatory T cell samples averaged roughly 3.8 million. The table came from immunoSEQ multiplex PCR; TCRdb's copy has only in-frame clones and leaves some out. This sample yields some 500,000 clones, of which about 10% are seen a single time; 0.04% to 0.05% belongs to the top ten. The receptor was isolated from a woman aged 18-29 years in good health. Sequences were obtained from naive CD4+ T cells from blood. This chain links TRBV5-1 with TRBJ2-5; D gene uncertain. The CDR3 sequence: CASSLDVFQETQYF. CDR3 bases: TGCGCCAGCAGTCTGGACGTTTTCCAAGAGACCCAGTACTTC.